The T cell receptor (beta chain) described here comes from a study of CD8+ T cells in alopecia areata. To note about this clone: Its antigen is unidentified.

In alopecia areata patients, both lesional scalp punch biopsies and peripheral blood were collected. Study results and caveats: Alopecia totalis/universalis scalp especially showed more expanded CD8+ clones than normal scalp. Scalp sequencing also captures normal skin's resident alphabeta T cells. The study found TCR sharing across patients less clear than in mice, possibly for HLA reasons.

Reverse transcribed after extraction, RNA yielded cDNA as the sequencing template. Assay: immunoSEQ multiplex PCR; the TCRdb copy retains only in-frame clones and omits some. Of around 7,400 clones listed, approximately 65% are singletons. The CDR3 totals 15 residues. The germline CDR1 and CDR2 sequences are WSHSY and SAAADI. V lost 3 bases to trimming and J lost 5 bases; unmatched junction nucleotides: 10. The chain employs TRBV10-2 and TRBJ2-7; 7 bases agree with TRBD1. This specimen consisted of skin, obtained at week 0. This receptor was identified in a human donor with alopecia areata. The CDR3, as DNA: TGCGCCAGCAGTGATGATGCTCGAGGGGGCCACGAGCAGTACTTC. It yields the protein CASSDDARGGHEQYF.